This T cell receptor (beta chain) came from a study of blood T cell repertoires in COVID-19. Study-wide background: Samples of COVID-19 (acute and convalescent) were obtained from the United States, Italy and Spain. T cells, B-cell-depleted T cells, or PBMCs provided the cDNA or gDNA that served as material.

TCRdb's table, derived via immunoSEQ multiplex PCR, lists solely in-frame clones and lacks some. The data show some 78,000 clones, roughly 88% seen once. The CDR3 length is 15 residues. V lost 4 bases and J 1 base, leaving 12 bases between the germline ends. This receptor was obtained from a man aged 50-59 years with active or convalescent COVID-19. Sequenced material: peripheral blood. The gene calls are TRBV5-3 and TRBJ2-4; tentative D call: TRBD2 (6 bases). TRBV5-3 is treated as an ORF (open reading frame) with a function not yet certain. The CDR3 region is CARSPSRGAKNIQYF. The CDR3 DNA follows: TGTGCCAGAAGCCCGTCTCGGGGGGCCAAAAACATTCAGTACTTC.